This T cell receptor (beta chain) was identified during a study of tumor-infiltrating lymphocytes in primary liver carcinoma. Study findings and constraints: Tumor-adjacent and tumor-blood pairs shared a smaller degree of overlap than tumor region pairs.

As for this clonotype: Its target is not known. This clone may be a read error of a much larger clone one base away.

Extraction of RNA together with DNA used about 17-30 mg of unsorted bulk tissue. Chronic HBV infection, untreated so far, was present in the patients. Looked up from germline, CDR1 is SGHDT and CDR2 is YYEEEE. This CDR3 region has 14 residues. The investigators made TCR beta cDNA from 400 to 550 ng total RNA, using a constant-region primer. A slightly modified ARM-PCR protocol with three nested multiplex PCR rounds produced these TCR beta libraries. Forward primers for TRBV1-TRBV30 and a C-beta reverse primer served the first two PCR rounds, at about 9 cycles each. One entry per CDR3 protein, called by TCRdb with MiXCR from the multiplex PCR reads. The repertoire holds some 110,000 distinct CDR3 sequences, around 64% seen once, with roughly 8% in the top ten.

The rearrangement links TRBV5-6 to TRBJ1-3; D unclear. Sample: liver tumor tissue from sampling region 3. The subset denotes: tumor region T3, left-lateral pole. The source of this sequence is a woman aged 60-70 years with primary liver carcinoma and hepatitis B virus infection. The CDR3 nucleotides read TGTGCCAGCAGCTTTGCTTTCTCTGGAAGCACCATATATTTT. This sequence encodes CASSFAFSGSTIYF.